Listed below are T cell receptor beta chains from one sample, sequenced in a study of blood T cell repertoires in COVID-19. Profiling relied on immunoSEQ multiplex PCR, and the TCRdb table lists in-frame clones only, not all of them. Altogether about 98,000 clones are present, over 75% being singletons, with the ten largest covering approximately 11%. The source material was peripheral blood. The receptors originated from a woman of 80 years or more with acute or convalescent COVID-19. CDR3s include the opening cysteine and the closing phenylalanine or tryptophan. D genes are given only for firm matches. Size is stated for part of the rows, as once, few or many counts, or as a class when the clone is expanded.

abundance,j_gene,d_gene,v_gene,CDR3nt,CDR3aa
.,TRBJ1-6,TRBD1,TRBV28,TGTGCCAGCAGCCAGGGGGACAGGAATTCACCCCTCCACTTT,CASSQGDRNSPLHF
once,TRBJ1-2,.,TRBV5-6,TGTGCCAGCAGCCTCGGGACCCGGGGGAACTATGGCTACACCTTC,CASSLGTRGNYGYTF
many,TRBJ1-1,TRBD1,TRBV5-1,TGCGCCAGCAGGCTGACAGGGGATACGGCTGAAGCTTTCTTT,CASRLTGDTAEAFF
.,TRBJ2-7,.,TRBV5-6,TGTGCCAGCAGCTTAGCTAGCTTCCACGAGCAGTACTTC,CASSLASFHEQYF
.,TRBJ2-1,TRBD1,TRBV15,TGTGCCACCAGCAGAACTCGACAGGGCAATGAGCAGTTCTTC,CATSRTRQGNEQFF
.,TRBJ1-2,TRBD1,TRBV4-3,TGCGCCAGCAGCCAAGGTCTCTCAGGGGGCACTTATGGCTACACCTTC,CASSQGLSGGTYGYTF
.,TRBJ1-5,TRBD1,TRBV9,TGTGCCAGCAGCCAAGGACAGGGCAATCAGCCCCAGCATTTT,CASSQGQGNQPQHF
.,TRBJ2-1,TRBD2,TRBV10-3,TGTGCCATCAGTGGCCGCCCGCAGGGGACTAGCACATTTGATGAGCAGTTCTTC,CAISGRPQGTSTFDEQFF
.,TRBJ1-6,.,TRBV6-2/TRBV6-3,TGTGCCAGCAGTTACCTCGACCTAGGCCCCGTTCTCCACTTT,CASSYLDLGPVLHF
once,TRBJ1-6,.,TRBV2,TGTGCCAGCAAGGAGGAACGGGGTTCGGGTTCACCCCTCCACTTT,CASKEERGSGSPLHF
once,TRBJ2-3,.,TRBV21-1,TGTGCCAGCAGCCCCATACTAGCGGGGGGCACAGATACGCAGTATTTT,CASSPILAGGTDTQYF
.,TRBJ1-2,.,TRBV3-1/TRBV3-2,TGTGCCAGCAGCCAAGTTGAGGGTGGCTACACCTTC,CASSQVEGGYTF
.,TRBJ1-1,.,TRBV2,TGTGCCAGCAACCTAGAGGGAATCAACACTGAAGCTTTCTTT,CASNLEGINTEAFF
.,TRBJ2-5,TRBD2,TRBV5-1,TGCGCCAGCAGCTTAGCTAGCGGAAATTTGGAGACCCAGTACTTC,CASSLASGNLETQYF
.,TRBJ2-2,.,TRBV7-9,TGTGCCAGCAGCTTAGACACCAGGAACACCGGGGAGCTGTTTTTT,CASSLDTRNTGELFF
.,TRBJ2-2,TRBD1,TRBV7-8,TGTGCCAGCAGCTCACAGGGGGCGCGGAGCACCGGGGAGCTGTTTTTT,CASSSQGARSTGELFF
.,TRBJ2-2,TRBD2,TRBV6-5,TGTGCCAGCAGTTCCCGTAGCGGGGGGGGCACCGGGGAGCTGTTTTTT,CASSSRSGGGTGELFF
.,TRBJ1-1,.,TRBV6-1,TGTGCCAGCAGTGACAGGTCTGAAGCTTTCTTT,CASSDRSEAFF
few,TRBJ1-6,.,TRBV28,TGTGCCAGCAGCTCAAGCGGCGGGGGATTCGGTTCACCCCTCCACTTT,CASSSSGGGFGSPLHF
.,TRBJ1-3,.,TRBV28,TGTGCCAGTACCGGTGGGGCTGGGAACACCATATATTTT,CASTGGAGNTIYF
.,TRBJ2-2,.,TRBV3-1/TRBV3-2,TGTGCCAGCAGCCAAGGTGGGGCCGCGAACACCGGGGAGCTGTTTTTT,CASSQGGAANTGELFF
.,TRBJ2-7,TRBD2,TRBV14,TGTGCCAGTCGTCAAGCGGGGGGTTACGAGCAGTACTTC,CASRQAGGYEQYF
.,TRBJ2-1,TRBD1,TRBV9,TGTGCCAGCAGCGTCGGGACAGGGGGCGATGAGCAGTTCTTC,CASSVGTGGDEQFF
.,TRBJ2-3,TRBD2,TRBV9,TGTGCCAGCAGCCCCTCCGGGACTAGCGGGGTTGATACGCAGTATTTT,CASSPSGTSGVDTQYF